One sample yielded the 8 T cell receptor beta chains listed below, sequenced in a study of cytomegalovirus exposure and HLA in healthy donors. Amplification used 60 Vbeta primers and 13 Jbeta primers. Profiled with immunoSEQ multiplex PCR; TCRdb holds only in-frame clones, not every one. Of 95,000 to 150,000 clones listed, over 70% are singletons. The sequencing input was PBMCs. The source of these receptors is a female donor in good health and CMV-seropositive.

The chain employs TRBV9 and TRBJ1-3; perhaps TRBD1 as D (5 bases). The germline gives CDR1 SGDLS, CDR2 YYNGEE. V was cut by 4 bases and J by 1 base, with 12 bases left in between. CDR3 length equals 15 residues. This CDR3 is CASSLTGKSGNTIYF. The CDR3 DNA reads TGTGCCAGCAGCCTTACAGGAAAATCTGGAAACACCATATATTTT.

As for this clone: A read error may produce the germline difference seen at one junction end. The chain carries TRBV6-6 and TRBJ1-6; perhaps TRBD1 as D (5 bases). The CDR3 length is 15 residues. Germline loops: CDR1 MNHNY, CDR2 SVGAGI (reference sequence). This chain's CDR3 is CASSTPDRLSSPLYF. The DNA for the CDR3 is TGTGCCAGCAGTACCCCCGACAGACTTAGTTCACCCCTCTACTTT.

This clone was counted a single time. CDR3 residues: CASSQGETGGREQYF. In DNA form, the CDR3 reads TGTGCCAGCAGCCAAGGTGAGACAGGGGGGCGCGAGCAGTACTTC. The gene calls are TRBV4-2 and TRBJ2-7; the match to TRBD1 covers 9 bases. Germline V gene sequence: CDR1 LGHNA, CDR2 YNFKEQ. The CDR3 loop spans 15 amino acids. Losses at the gene ends were 1 base for V and 6 bases for J; bases not matched to a gene: 7.

The CDR3 here is CASSPTGVRNTEAFF. The CDR3 DNA sequence: TGTGCCAGCAGTCCGACAGGGGTCAGGAACACTGAAGCTTTCTTT. The chain recombines TRBV6-5 with TRBJ1-1; 8 bases agree with TRBD1. V shed 5 bases, J shed 1 base, and the junction held 6 bases outside the gene matches. The CDR3 consists of 15 residues. Germline values: CDR1 MNHEY, CDR2 SVGAGI.

This chain links TRBV21-1 with TRBJ2-1; the D segment call TRBD1 is taken from the table without a DNA check. TRBV21-1 is termed a pseudogene. The CDR3 spans 17 residues. The CDR3 sequence is CASSKARQGPEYNERFF. DNA for the CDR3: TGTGCCAGCAGCAAAGCGCGACAGGGCCCTGAGTACAATGAGCGGTTCTTC.

This clone was counted only a few times. V gene TRBV18 combines with J gene TRBJ2-7; D unresolved. The germline V gene has CDR1 KGHSH and CDR2 LQKENI. Trimming shortened V by 4 bases and J by 0 bases, and 7 bases separated the two germline ends. This CDR3 comprises 13 residues. Here the CDR3 DNA reads TGTGCCAGCTCACAAACCAGCTCCTACGAGCAGTACTTC. Translation: CASSQTSSYEQYF.

This clone was counted between two and nine times. The chain links TRBV7-2 to TRBJ2-3, with 10 bases fitting TRBD2. The V gene's germline CDR1 is SGHTA and CDR2 FQGNSA. The CDR3 is 15 amino acids. V trimming: 7 bases; J trimming: 2 bases; junction bases outside the gene matches: 6. DNA of the CDR3: TGTGCCAGCACTACACTAGCGGGGTTCACAGATACGCAGTATTTT. As protein: CASTTLAGFTDTQYF. Based on the CDR3 plus reference TRBV7-2 and TRBJ2-3, the full variable domain is GAGVSQSPSNKVTEKGKDVELRCDPISGHTALYWYRQSLGQGLEFLIYFQGNSAPDKSGLPSDRFSAERTGGSVSTLTIQRTQQEDSAVYLCASTTLAGFTDTQYFGPGTRLTVL.

The rearrangement joins TRBV5-1 to TRBJ1-4; D may be TRBD1 (6 bases). Germline assignment: CDR1 SGHRS and CDR2 YFSETQ. V lost 4 bases and J 7 bases, leaving 17 bases between the germline ends. This CDR3 has 15 amino acids. The CDR3 region is CASSQGGDGGEKLFF. The CDR3 nucleotides read TGCGCCAGCAGCCAAGGGGGGGATGGTGGTGAAAAACTGTTTTTT.